This TCR beta chain originates from a study of T cell responses to AZD1222 COVID-19 vaccine. Broader study findings: Repertoire sampling was restricted to post-peak T cell response timepoints. White British ancestry dominated among donors, who included more females, and clonal diversity was possibly underestimated. At baseline, seropositivity was found in only five or six AZD1222 recipients.

A note on this clone: Its cognate antigen is unknown.

The CDR3 length is 13 residues. Deletions cut 1 base from V and 7 bases from J, with 8 bases between. Looked up from germline, CDR1 is SGHTA and CDR2 is FQGNSA. Method: immunoSEQ multiplex PCR; TCRdb's copy keeps in-frame clones and lacks some. This table has under 200,000 clones, more than 75% appearing once. The genes are TRBV7-2 and TRBJ2-1; TRBD2 is a possible D gene (6 bases). This clonotype was obtained from an adult in good health. This specimen was peripheral blood, taken on day 0 of MenACWY control vaccination. As DNA, the CDR3 is TGTGCCAGCAGCTTAGAGGCGGGAAATGAGCAGTTCTTC. It codes for CASSLEAGNEQFF.